This T cell receptor beta chain was recorded in a study of blood T cell repertoires in COVID-19. Study details: The origin of the acute and convalescent COVID-19 samples was the United States, Italy and Spain. From T cells, B-cell-depleted T cells, or PBMCs came the material, which was cDNA or gDNA.

Per the authors' pipeline: How many nucleated cells were present was estimated from reference gene primer amplification. The repertoire was sequenced with immunoSEQ multiplex PCR; TCRdb's copy has only in-frame clones and lacks some. From that table come the V and J calls and clone size; the DNA was used to work out D and trimming. The table records about 130,000 clones, less than 90% of them present only once. Trimming took 2 bases from V and 2 from J, leaving 10 bases between them. The CDR3 is made up of 15 amino acids. Germline CDR1 is SGHAT and CDR2 is FQNNGV. Sequenced: peripheral blood. This chain uses TRBV11-2 with TRBJ1-5, with a possible D match to TRBD1 (5 bases). The clonotype comes from a woman older than 75 with acute or convalescent COVID-19. The CDR3 region is CASSLSWGGNQPQHF. CDR3 DNA: TGTGCCAGCAGCTTAAGTTGGGGGGGCAATCAGCCCCAGCATTTT.